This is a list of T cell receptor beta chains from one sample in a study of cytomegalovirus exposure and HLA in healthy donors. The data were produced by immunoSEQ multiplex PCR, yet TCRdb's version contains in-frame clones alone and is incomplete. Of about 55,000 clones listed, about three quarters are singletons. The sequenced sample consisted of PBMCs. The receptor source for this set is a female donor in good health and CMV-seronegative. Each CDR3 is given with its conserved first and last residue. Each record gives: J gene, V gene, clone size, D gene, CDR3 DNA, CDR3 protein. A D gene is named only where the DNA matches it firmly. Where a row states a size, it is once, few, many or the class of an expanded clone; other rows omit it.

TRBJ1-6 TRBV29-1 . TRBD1 TGCAATCAGGGGGCTTCGGGTTCACCCCTCCACTTT CNQGASGSPLHF
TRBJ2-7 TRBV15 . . TGTGCCACCAGCAGAGATTTGAATCCCTACGAGCAGTACTTC CATSRDLNPYEQYF
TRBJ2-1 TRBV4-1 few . TGCGCCAGCAGCCCAGGTGACAATGAGCAGTTCTTC CASSPGDNEQFF
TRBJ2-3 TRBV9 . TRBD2 TGTGCCAGCAGCCCTAGTAGGGGACTAGCGGGGGATAGCACAGATACGCAGTATTTT CASSPSRGLAGDSTDTQYF
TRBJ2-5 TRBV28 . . TGTGCCAGCAGTTTAGGTGGGGGGCAAGAGACCCAGTACTTC CASSLGGGQETQYF
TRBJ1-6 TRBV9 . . TGTGCCAGCAGCCTCCAGGGGTGGGAAGGCTCACCCCTCCACTTT CASSLQGWEGSPLHF
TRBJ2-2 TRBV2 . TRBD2 TGTGCCAGGAGAGCGGGGGGGCAAGACACCGGGGAGCTGTTTTTT CARRAGGQDTGELFF
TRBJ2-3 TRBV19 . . TGTGCCAGTAGTCGCGACCAGGGAAGGGAGCAGTATTTT CASSRDQGREQYF
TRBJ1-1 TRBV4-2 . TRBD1 TGTGCCAGCAGCCACGACAGGGGCATGGGCACTGAAGCTTTCTTT CASSHDRGMGTEAFF
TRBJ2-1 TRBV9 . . TGTGCCAGCAGCGTAGAGTCCCGGGGCTCCTACAATGAGCAGTTCTTC CASSVESRGSYNEQFF
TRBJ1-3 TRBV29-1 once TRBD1 TGCAGCGTTGAAGGGGGGACAGGGGGCGTTGGAAACACCATATATTTT CSVEGGTGGVGNTIYF